Listed below are T cell receptor beta chains from one sample, sequenced in a study of cytomegalovirus exposure and HLA in healthy donors. This table comes from immunoSEQ multiplex PCR, and its TCRdb copy is limited to in-frame clones, with some not included. The data hold about 36,000 clones, with about 70% observed a single time. Source material: PBMCs. The receptors originated from a man aged 25-45 years in good health and CMV-seronegative. CDR3s include the opening cysteine and the closing phenylalanine or tryptophan. The order of the fields is D gene, V gene, clone size, J gene, CDR3 protein, CDR3 DNA. A D gene is named only where the DNA matches it firmly. The size entry is marked missing in some rows and otherwise reads once, few, many or a size class.

-	TRBV15	-	TRBJ1-1	CATSRGYGEVNTEAFF	TGTGCCACCAGCAGAGGATACGGGGAGGTGAACACTGAAGCTTTCTTT
-	TRBV4-1	few	TRBJ1-4	CASSLRDGATNEKLFF	TGCGCCAGCAGCCTCCGAGACGGAGCAACTAATGAAAAACTGTTTTTT
TRBD2	TRBV7-2	-	TRBJ2-5	CASSFSSGQETQYF	TGTGCCAGCAGCTTCTCTAGCGGACAAGAGACCCAGTACTTC
TRBD1	TRBV2	once	TRBJ2-1	CASSYSGTDFYTGPAEQFF	TGTGCCAGCAGTTACTCCGGGACAGACTTTTATACGGGCCCGGCGGAGCAGTTCTTC
TRBD1	TRBV11-2	-	TRBJ1-2	CASSLTGVVDYGYTF	TGTGCCAGCAGCTTGACAGGGGTGGTAGACTATGGCTACACCTTC
TRBD1	TRBV27	-	TRBJ1-5	CASSLGPPTGLHWGNQPQHF	TGTGCCAGCAGTTTAGGCCCACCGACAGGGCTCCACTGGGGCAATCAGCCCCAGCATTTT
-	TRBV6-5	-	TRBJ1-1	CASTRLHVNTEAFF	TGTGCCAGCACCAGGCTCCATGTGAACACTGAAGCTTTCTTT
TRBD2	TRBV29-1	-	TRBJ2-1	CSVVGRGGLSYNEQFF	TGCAGCGTTGTAGGGCGGGGGGGTCTTTCCTACAATGAGCAGTTCTTC
-	TRBV28	-	TRBJ2-3	CASRTRDTQYF	TGTGCCAGCAGAACGAGGGATACGCAGTATTTT
TRBD1	TRBV15	once	TRBJ2-5	CATRPTGPWETQYF	TGTGCCACCAGGCCGACAGGGCCCTGGGAGACCCAGTACTTC
TRBD2	TRBV7-6	-	TRBJ2-1	CASSPNRGVNEQFF	TGTGCCAGCAGTCCCAATCGGGGGGTTAATGAGCAGTTCTTC
-	TRBV5-6	-	TRBJ1-2	CASSSTGYYGYTF	TGTGCCAGCAGCTCTACAGGGTACTATGGCTACACCTTC
TRBD1	TRBV30	-	TRBJ2-7	CAWSVTGGLYEQYF	TGTGCCTGGAGTGTAACAGGGGGCCTCTACGAGCAGTACTTC
TRBD2	TRBV6-5	-	TRBJ2-3	CASKWRLAGSDTQYF	TGTGCCAGCAAGTGGCGACTAGCGGGTTCAGATACGCAGTATTTT
-	TRBV6-6	-	TRBJ1-4	CASSYGLRNNEKLFF	TGTGCCAGCAGTTACGGTCTCAGAAACAATGAAAAACTGTTTTTT
-	TRBV4-2	-	TRBJ2-7	CASSRTMYEQYF	TGTGCCAGCAGCCGGACAATGTACGAGCAGTACTTC
TRBD1	TRBV16	-	TRBJ1-2	CASSRDRGGDGYTF	TGTGCCAGCAGCCGAGACAGGGGCGGAGATGGCTACACCTTC
TRBD1	TRBV6-1	-	TRBJ2-1	CASRPQGVSYNEQFF	TGTGCCAGCAGGCCTCAGGGGGTCTCCTACAATGAGCAGTTCTTC
TRBD1	TRBV11-1	once	TRBJ2-5	CASSIDRAIGTQYF	TGTGCCAGCAGCATAGACAGGGCGATTGGGACCCAGTACTTC
TRBD1	TRBV4-2	-	TRBJ1-6	CASSRQGAIYNSPLHF	TGTGCCAGCAGCCGCCAGGGGGCTATCTATAATTCACCCCTCCACTTT
TRBD1	TRBV6-4	-	TRBJ2-2	CASSGQGYTGELFF	TGTGCCAGCAGTGGACAGGGGTATACCGGGGAGCTGTTTTTT
-	TRBV4-1	-	TRBJ2-5	CASSQPLGSEETQYF	TGCGCCAGCAGCCAGCCACTAGGGAGCGAAGAGACCCAGTACTTC
-	TRBV14	-	TRBJ2-7	CASSQRRARNEQYF	TGTGCCAGCAGCCAACGCAGGGCGCGGAACGAGCAGTACTTC
-	TRBV6-4	-	TRBJ1-3	CARPNFFSHTIYF	TGTGCCAGACCGAACTTTTTTTCGCACACCATATATTTT
-	TRBV2	-	TRBJ1-5	CARRPGDGGIPSQPQHF	TGTGCCAGGAGACCGGGGGACGGAGGCATCCCAAGTCAGCCCCAGCATTTT
-	TRBV5-8	few	TRBJ1-2	CASSAGLNYGYTF	TGTGCCAGCAGCGCGGGCCTTAACTATGGCTACACCTTC
-	TRBV4-3	-	TRBJ2-2	CASSQERGYTGELFF	TGCGCCAGCAGCCAAGAGAGGGGGTACACCGGGGAGCTGTTTTTT
TRBD1	TRBV6-1	-	TRBJ2-7	CASSSTGSSYEQYF	TGTGCCAGCAGCTCGACAGGGAGCTCCTACGAGCAGTACTTC
-	TRBV28	once	TRBJ1-5	CASSLFPQMTRQPQHF	TGTGCCAGCAGTTTATTCCCCCAGATGACTCGGCAGCCCCAGCATTTT
-	TRBV14	-	TRBJ2-7	CASSQDLDRTYEQYF	TGTGCCAGCAGCCAAGACTTAGACAGGACCTACGAGCAGTACTTC
TRBD2	TRBV5-4	-	TRBJ2-3	CASSPSGGPVDTQYF	TGTGCCAGCAGCCCTAGCGGGGGGCCTGTAGATACGCAGTATTTT
TRBD1	TRBV4-1	-	TRBJ1-6	CASSHPRDSYTYNSPLHF	TGCGCCAGCAGCCATCCCCGGGACAGCTATACCTATAATTCACCCCTCCACTTT
TRBD1	TRBV6-5	-	TRBJ1-2	CASRKTGRNYGYTF	TGTGCCAGCAGGAAGACAGGGCGCAACTATGGCTACACCTTC
-	TRBV4-1	-	TRBJ2-7	CASRFLPQSTYEQYF	TGCGCCAGCAGGTTTCTACCGCAAAGTACCTACGAGCAGTACTTC
TRBD2	TRBV6-1	-	TRBJ2-5	CASSGDQAGGLETQYF	TGTGCCAGCAGTGGCGACCAAGCGGGGGGGCTCGAGACCCAGTACTTC
TRBD2	TRBV29-1	-	TRBJ2-7	CSVEDRAAGTYEQYF	TGCAGCGTTGAAGATCGGGCAGCGGGGACCTACGAGCAGTACTTC
-	TRBV6-5	-	TRBJ2-1	CASKRGTYNEQFF	TGTGCCAGCAAACGGGGTACCTACAATGAGCAGTTCTTC
-	TRBV19	once	TRBJ1-5	CAIPYQPQHF	TGTGCCATCCCGTATCAGCCCCAGCATTTT
-	TRBV15	-	TRBJ1-2	CATSSQGGYGYTF	TGTGCCACCAGCTCTCAGGGAGGATATGGCTACACCTTC
-	TRBV6-4	-	TRBJ2-1	CASSPLANSYNEQFF	TGTGCCAGCAGCCCCCTAGCGAACTCCTACAATGAGCAGTTCTTC
TRBD1	TRBV6-5	-	TRBJ1-1	CASSDSRGMAEAFF	TGTGCCAGCAGTGATTCCAGGGGGATGGCTGAAGCTTTCTTT
TRBD2	TRBV6-4	-	TRBJ2-1	CASSDSSGRTYNEQFF	TGTGCCAGCAGTGACTCCAGCGGGAGGACTTACAATGAGCAGTTCTTC
-	TRBV11-2	few	TRBJ2-7	CASSPMLADSYEQYF	TGTGCCAGCAGCCCAATGTTGGCGGACTCCTACGAGCAGTACTTC
TRBD1	TRBV7-2	-	TRBJ1-5	CASSEQGASQPQHF	TGTGCCAGCAGCGAACAGGGGGCGAGTCAGCCCCAGCATTTT
TRBD1	TRBV4-1	-	TRBJ1-2	CASSQVRAGGAYGYTF	TGCGCCAGCAGCCAAGTAAGGGCAGGGGGCGCTTATGGCTACACCTTC
-	TRBV7-2	-	TRBJ2-7	CASSLGSLNEQYF	TGTGCCAGCAGCTTAGGTAGCCTCAACGAGCAGTACTTC
TRBD1	TRBV6-5	-	TRBJ1-2	CASSGTGGPYGYTF	TGTGCCAGCAGTGGGACAGGGGGGCCCTATGGCTACACCTTC
TRBD1	TRBV2	few	TRBJ1-4	CASRGDRDEKLFF	TGTGCCAGCAGAGGGGACAGGGATGAAAAACTGTTTTTT
TRBD1	TRBV29-1	-	TRBJ1-1	CSVAQGVMNTEAFF	TGCAGCGTTGCGCAGGGGGTGATGAACACTGAAGCTTTCTTT
TRBD2	TRBV27	many	TRBJ2-7	CASSFLAGSYEQYF	TGTGCCAGCAGTTTCCTAGCGGGGTCCTACGAGCAGTACTTC
-	TRBV6-1	-	TRBJ2-7	CASSEPVPYEQYF	TGTGCCAGCAGTGAACCGGTCCCCTACGAGCAGTACTTC
-	TRBV15	few	TRBJ1-2	CATSEEGPLNYGYTF	TGTGCCACGTCAGAGGAAGGTCCTCTCAACTATGGCTACACCTTC
TRBD1	TRBV28	-	TRBJ1-2	CASSQGQVNYGYTF	TGTGCCAGCAGTCAGGGACAGGTCAACTATGGCTACACCTTC
-	TRBV7-9	-	TRBJ2-3	CASSAGLPADTQYF	TGTGCCAGCAGCGCAGGACTTCCCGCCGATACGCAGTATTTT
-	TRBV7-9	-	TRBJ2-3	CASSFQGTDTQYF	TGTGCCAGCAGCTTCCAGGGAACAGATACGCAGTATTTT
-	TRBV14	-	TRBJ1-5	CASSQDLYQPQHF	TGTGCCAGCAGCCAAGATCTGTATCAGCCCCAGCATTTT
TRBD1	TRBV6-5	medium-sized	TRBJ2-2	CASNSGTANTGELFF	TGTGCCAGCAACTCAGGGACAGCGAACACCGGGGAGCTGTTTTTT
TRBD1	TRBV28	-	TRBJ1-4	CASKGTGQNEKLFF	TGTGCCAGCAAAGGGACAGGGCAAAATGAAAAACTGTTTTTT
-	TRBV20-1	-	TRBJ2-3	CSPFGDTQYF	TGCAGCCCCTTCGGGGATACGCAGTATTTT
TRBD1	TRBV10-2	-	TRBJ2-4	CASMGQGQIAKNIQYF	TGCGCCAGCATGGGACAGGGGCAGATAGCCAAAAACATTCAGTACTTC